The TCR beta chain described here comes from a study of PD-1 blockade in classical Hodgkin lymphoma. On the study more broadly: Once every 2 weeks, patients received intravenous nivolumab at 3 mg/kg.

Per the germline V gene, CDR1 is MNHNY and CDR2 is SVGAGI (reference sequence). The CDR3 is 16 residues long. Between the trimmed V and J ends, which lost 7 bases and 4 bases, there was a span of 20 bases. Autologous stem cell transplantation was followed by relapse in every patient, and brentuximab vedotin exposure varied. Libraries were prepared by immunoSEQ multiplex PCR; TCRdb keeps only in-frame clonotypes and omits some of them. The table has more than 85,000 clones, 92% seen once. This chain joins TRBV6-6 and TRBJ1-3; a possible D gene is TRBD1 (5 bases). The material sequenced was peripheral blood mononuclear cells (PBMCs), taken before the second cycle of nivolumab. The sequence was obtained from a human donor with classical Hodgkin lymphoma. CDR3 sequence (DNA): TGTGCCAGCACCCAGGGCTGGGGTGGCTTAGGAAACACCATATATTTT. Translation: CASTQGWGGLGNTIYF.